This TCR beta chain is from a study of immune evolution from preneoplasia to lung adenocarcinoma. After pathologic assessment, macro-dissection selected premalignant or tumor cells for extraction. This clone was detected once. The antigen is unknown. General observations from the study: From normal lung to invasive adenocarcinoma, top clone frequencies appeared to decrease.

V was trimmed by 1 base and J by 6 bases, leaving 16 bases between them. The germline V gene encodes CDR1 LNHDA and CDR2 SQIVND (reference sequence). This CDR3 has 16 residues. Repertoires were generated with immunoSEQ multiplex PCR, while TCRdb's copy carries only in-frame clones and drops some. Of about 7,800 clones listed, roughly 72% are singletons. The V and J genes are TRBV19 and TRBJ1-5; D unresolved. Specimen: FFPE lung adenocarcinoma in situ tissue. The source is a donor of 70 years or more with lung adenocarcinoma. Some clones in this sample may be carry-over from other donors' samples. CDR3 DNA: TGTGCCAGTAGTATAGGAGGAACATACACCCCTCAGCCCCAGCATTTT. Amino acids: CASSIGGTYTPQPQHF.